This T cell receptor (beta chain) was identified during a study of OX40 agonist ivuxolimab in advanced cancers. At the level of the study: Intravenous ivuxolimab was administered to patients every 2 weeks at 0.01 to 10 mg/kg. Regarding the study as a whole: Dose levels from 0.1 to 3.0 mg/kg saw CD4+ and CD8+ blood T cells expand clonally by week 6.

Clones were read by immunoSEQ multiplex PCR, and TCRdb kept only the in-frame ones, dropping some. The sample holds 55,000 to 85,000 clones, 70% to 90% seen once. This CDR3 has 13 amino acids. CDR1 and CDR2 (germline): MGHRA, YSYEKL. The V gene lost 0 bases and the J gene lost 7 bases, with 9 bases spanning the gap. Notes on this clone: Antigen: not known.

The TCR sequence derives from an adult with an advanced solid tumor such as melanoma, head and neck, liver or kidney cancer. The V and J genes are TRBV4-1 and TRBJ1-1; unclear D gene. Sequencing was performed on CD4+ or CD8+ T cells sorted from blood, taken in a trial of the OX40 agonist ivuxolimab. The chain's CDR3 is CASSQDGWNEAFF. CDR3 nucleotides: TGCGCCAGCAGCCAAGATGGGTGGAATGAAGCTTTCTTT.